The clone carrying this TCR beta chain is judged medium-sized (0.01 to 0.1%). What it binds is not known. Germline CDR1 reads SGHRS; CDR2 reads YFSETQ. Trimming shortened V by 0 bases and J by 9 bases, and 10 bases separated the two germline ends. This CDR3 spans 13 amino acids. TCRdb passed the multiplex PCR reads through MiXCR, listing each CDR3 protein once. This sample has about 52,000 distinct CDR3 sequences, with under 50% found just once. The data derive from a study of breast tumors, draining lymph nodes, adjacent tissues. Notes on the study in general: That most tumor T cells come from lymph nodes remained unproven. The data were judged consistent with most tumor T cells coming from lymph node and expanding in tumor. Tumor repertoires ranked between lymph nodes and nontumor tissue in diversity, with V and J gene preferences.

This TCR was sampled from a female donor with breast cancer. Some clones in this sample may be carry-over from other donors' samples. The sequencing input was breast tumor tissue. This chain connects TRBV5-1 to TRBJ1-3, with D unresolved. The DNA for the CDR3 is TGCGCCAGCAGCTTGGCCCCGGAACGCACCATATATTTT. Protein sequence: CASSLAPERTIYF. The variable domain in full, with the rest retrieved from reference TRBV5-1 and TRBJ1-3, is KAGVTQTPRYLIKTRGQQVTLSCSPISGHRSVSWYQQTPGQGLQFLFEYFSETQRNKGNFPGRFSGRQFSNSRSEMNVSTLELGDSALYLCASSLAPERTIYFGEGSWLTVV.